Each of the 17 T cell receptor beta chains below was sequenced from the same sample in a study of blood T cell repertoires in COVID-19. The protocol was immunoSEQ multiplex PCR, while the TCRdb copy is restricted to in-frame clones and leaves out a portion. The table has over 250,000 clones, roughly 85% seen once. Specimen: peripheral blood. The source is a middle-aged man with active or convalescent COVID-19.

The J gene is TRBJ1-2, the V gene TRBV25-1, with 8 bases identical to TRBD1. This CDR3 contains 15 residues. The junction had 10 bases not matched to a gene; V was cut back by 4 bases and J by 6 bases. Germline values: CDR1 MGHDK, CDR2 SYGVNS. CDR3 sequence reads: CASSVGQGATNGYTF. The CDR3 coding sequence is TGTGCCAGCAGTGTGGGCCAGGGGGCTACCAATGGCTACACCTTC.

This chain joins TRBV6-5 and TRBJ2-1; TRBD2 aligns across 11 bases. The V gene end was trimmed by 7 bases and the J gene end by 10 bases; junction bases not matched to a gene: 9. CDR1 is MNHEY and CDR2 is SVGAGI in the germline V gene. CDR3 length: 14 amino acids. The CDR3 nucleotides are TGTGCCAGCATGACCCATGGGACTAGCGGAGAGCAGTTCTTC. This codes for CASMTHGTSGEQFF.

J is TRBJ1-5 and V is TRBV7-8; no firm D call. Between the trimmed V and J ends, which lost 2 bases and 7 bases, there was a span of 9 bases. The CDR3 is 13 amino acids. Per germline, CDR1 SGHVS and CDR2 FQNEAQ. The CDR3 DNA is TGTGCCAGCAGCTTACCGGGAGGGCAGCCCCAGCATTTT. Translated, it gives CASSLPGGQPQHF.

V and J are TRBV9 and TRBJ2-1, with D maybe TRBD2 (5 bases). V lost 2 bases and J 8 bases, leaving 26 bases between the germline ends. Germline CDR1 SGDLS, CDR2 YYNGEE. The CDR3 is made up of 18 amino acids. CDR3 sequence: CASSVLARGGGSADEQFF. In DNA, the CDR3 is TGTGCCAGCAGCGTGCTAGCCCGAGGTGGCGGCTCCGCGGATGAGCAGTTCTTC.

This chain connects TRBV30 to TRBJ1-4, with a tentative D call TRBD1 (5 bases). The CDR3 contains 13 residues. Germline values: CDR1 GTSNPN, CDR2 SVGIG (reference sequence). Trimming shortened V by 0 bases and J by 4 bases, and 6 bases separated the two germline ends. The CDR3 sequence is CAWSVRDNEKLFF. For the CDR3, the DNA is TGTGCCTGGAGTGTCAGGGATAATGAAAAACTGTTTTTT.

This clone was detected once. The chain carries TRBV27 and TRBJ1-1, with no clear D. This CDR3 region has 13 residues. Germline values: CDR1 MNHEY, CDR2 SMNVEV (reference sequence). Trimming stripped 3 bases from V and 3 bases from J, with 8 bases between. The CDR3 DNA is TGTGCCAGCAGTTTGAGTCGGGACACTGAAGCTTTCTTT. Amino acids: CASSLSRDTEAFF.

The V and J genes are TRBV29-1 and TRBJ2-1; 9 positions agree with TRBD2. The germline gives CDR1 SQVTM, CDR2 ANQGSEA. This CDR3 is built from 15 residues. V trimming: 5 bases; J trimming: 6 bases; junction bases outside the gene matches: 11. The CDR3 protein is CSVTKSGTSFNEQFF. CDR3 sequence (DNA): TGCAGCGTTACTAAGTCGGGGACTAGCTTCAATGAGCAGTTCTTC.

The chain is built from TRBV4-2 and TRBJ2-5, with 11 bases fitting TRBD2. The trim removed 4 bases at V and 5 bases at J, leaving 6 bases unmatched. Germline V gene sequence: CDR1 LGHNA, CDR2 YNFKEQ. The length of the CDR3 is 15 residues. CDR3 in amino acids: CASSPQTSGTETQYF. Here the CDR3 DNA reads TGTGCCAGCAGCCCTCAGACTAGCGGGACGGAGACCCAGTACTTC.

The chain joins TRBV9 to TRBJ2-7, with 10 bases identical to TRBD1. Germline CDR1 is SGDLS and CDR2 is YYNGEE. The J segment lost 3 bases and the V segment lost 0 bases, leaving 3 bases of the junction unmatched. The CDR3 sequence is 15 residues long. The DNA for the CDR3 is TGTGCCAGCAGCGTAGGAAGGGACAGGGGCTACGAGCAGTACTTC. It specifies CASSVGRDRGYEQYF.

The V call is TRBV7-9, the J call TRBJ2-7; 15 bases fit TRBD2. This CDR3 is 19 amino acids long. Trimming at V came to 3 bases and at J to 2 bases, leaving 11 bases not matched to a gene. Germline CDR1 and CDR2: SEHNR and FQNEAQ (reference sequence). CDR3 protein: CASSFQGGTSGRKAYEQYF. DNA of the CDR3: TGTGCCAGCAGCTTCCAGGGGGGGACTAGCGGGAGGAAGGCCTACGAGCAGTACTTC.

The rearrangement links TRBV30 to TRBJ2-2, with a possible D match to TRBD2 (6 bases). V lost 2 bases to trimming and J lost 3 bases, with 13 bases between them. Germline CDR1 GTSNPN, CDR2 SVGIG (reference sequence). The CDR3 has 15 residues. CDR3 sequence: CAWSTLRGDTGELFF. The CDR3 DNA sequence: TGTGCCTGGAGTACCTTGCGGGGAGACACCGGGGAGCTGTTTTTT.

The chain has TRBV7-2 and TRBJ2-6, with 7 bases aligning to TRBD1. Losses at the gene ends were 2 bases for V and 0 bases for J; bases not matched to a gene: 10. CDR3 length: 19 amino acids. Germline CDR1 is SGHTA and CDR2 is FQGNSA. The CDR3 loop is CASSLRWHRDSSGANVLTF. The CDR3 nucleotides read TGTGCCAGCAGCTTAAGGTGGCACCGGGACAGCTCTGGGGCCAACGTCCTGACTTTC. Full variable domain (rest looked up from reference TRBV7-2 and TRBJ2-6): GAGVSQSPSNKVTEKGKDVELRCDPISGHTALYWYRQSLGQGLEFLIYFQGNSAPDKSGLPSDRFSAERTGGSVSTLTIQRTQQEDSAVYLCASSLRWHRDSSGANVLTFGAGSRLTVL.

The chain joins TRBV4-1 to TRBJ2-7; 16 bases match TRBD2. Trimming took 4 bases from V and 4 from J; bases not matched to a gene: 7. The CDR3 covers 17 residues. CDR1 and CDR2 (germline): MGHRA, YSYEKL. The CDR3, as DNA: TGCGCCAGCAGCCCCACGGGACTAGCGGGAGGGTTTTACGAGCAGTACTTC. It yields the protein CASSPTGLAGGFYEQYF.

The genes are TRBV28 and TRBJ2-3; TRBD2 is a possible D gene (7 bases). There are 16 residues in the CDR3. CDR1 and CDR2 (germline): MDHEN, SYDVKM. Trimming left V 3 bases short and J 4 bases short, with 17 bases between. The CDR3 is CASSFGGGRRADTQYF. CDR3 nucleotide sequence: TGTGCCAGCAGTTTTGGGGGGGGGCGCCGGGCAGATACGCAGTATTTT.

This clone was found a few times. V and J are TRBV28 and TRBJ1-5; no clear D gene. Germline CDR1 and CDR2: MDHEN and SYDVKM. Deletions cut 8 bases from V and 1 base from J, with 6 bases between. This CDR3 region has 12 residues. As DNA, the CDR3 is TGTGCCAGCCGGGAGAGCAATCAGCCCCAGCATTTT. Translating gives CASRESNQPQHF.

CDR3 DNA: TGTGCCTGGAGCCAACCTGGGACTAGCCGCGGGGAGACCCAGTACTTC. Protein: CAWSQPGTSRGETQYF. This chain joins TRBV30 and TRBJ2-5, with 9 bases fitting TRBD2. The CDR3 totals 16 residues. Germline CDR1 is GTSNPN and CDR2 is SVGIG (reference sequence). Trimming at V came to 3 bases and at J to 5 bases, leaving 13 bases not matched to a gene.

V is TRBV6-5 and J is TRBJ1-1; tentatively, D is TRBD1 (6 bases). The CDR3 totals 15 residues. V shed 6 bases and J shed 5 bases, with 19 bases lying between them. Germline values: CDR1 MNHEY, CDR2 SVGAGI. The CDR3 loop reads CASRGGRGARTEAFF. For the CDR3, the DNA is TGTGCCAGCAGAGGGGGACGGGGGGCGCGGACTGAAGCTTTCTTT.